A single sample gave rise to the 18 T cell receptor beta chains below, sequenced in a study of T-cell reconstitution after alpha-beta-depleted transplantation in children. Preparation of the TCRbeta library involved a method that used unique molecular identifiers. TCRdb passed the PCR reads through MiXCR, listing each CDR3 protein once. The sample has about 420,000 distinct CDR3 sequences, 11% seen once. Sequenced material: PBMCs from the stem cell graft donor, taken from the stem cell graft. All receptors derive from a human donor who donated a stem cell graft to a child with acute myeloid leukemia.

This clonotype was picked up a small number of times. V usage is TRBV6-5 and J usage is TRBJ2-3, with D maybe TRBD1 (5 bases). The germline V and J ends were trimmed by 2 bases and 0 bases, with 15 bases remaining between them. The CDR3 is 17 amino acids. Germline V gene sequence: CDR1 MNHEY, CDR2 SVGAGI. CDR3 sequence (DNA): TGTGCCAGCAGTTACGGCCGACAGCCGATAAGCACAGATACGCAGTATTTT. It translates to CASSYGRQPISTDTQYF.

This clonotype was detected a few times. The chain is built from TRBV10-1 and TRBJ1-4, with D perhaps matching TRBD1 (6 bases). V dropped 3 bases and J dropped 8 bases, with 13 bases sitting between them. The CDR3 loop spans 14 amino acids. Germline V gene lookup returns CDR1 WNHNN and CDR2 SYGVQD (reference sequence). The chain's CDR3 is CASSDGGADEKLFF. DNA of the CDR3: TGCGCCAGCAGTGACGGGGGCGCGGACGAAAAACTGTTTTTT.

This clonotype was seen ten or more times. V is TRBV6-4 and J is TRBJ2-3, with 9 positions matching TRBD2. The J segment lost 0 bases and the V segment lost 3 bases, leaving 1 base of the junction unmatched. The CDR3 spans 15 residues. Germline V gene lookup returns CDR1 MRHNA and CDR2 SNTAGT. Written as DNA, the CDR3 is TGTGCCAGCAGTGAGCGGGGGGGCAGCACAGATACGCAGTATTTT. Translation: CASSERGGSTDTQYF.

J is TRBJ1-3 and V is TRBV5-5; D unclear. The CDR3 is 16 amino acids. Germline lookup yields CDR1 SGHKS and CDR2 YYEKEE (reference sequence). V was clipped by 0 bases and J by 0 bases, with 10 bases between them. The CDR3 DNA follows: TGTGCCAGCAGCTTGGGGCTGCACCTCTCTGGAAACACCATATATTTT. Translated, it gives CASSLGLHLSGNTIYF.

The rearrangement links TRBV29-1 to TRBJ1-2; D gene ambiguous. The CDR3 is 11 residues long. V lost 8 bases and J 6 bases, leaving 13 bases between the germline ends. Per germline, CDR1 SQVTM and CDR2 ANQGSEA. CDR3 sequence reads: CSLTRVDGYTF. CDR3 nucleotides: TGCAGCCTCACACGGGTCGATGGCTACACCTTC. The complete variable domain, with remaining parts taken from reference TRBV29-1 and TRBJ1-2, reads SAVISQKPSRDICQRGTSLTIQCQVDSQVTMMFWYRQQPGQSLTLIATANQGSEATYESGFVIDKFPISRPNLTFSTLTVSNMSPEDSSIYLCSLTRVDGYTFGSGTRLTVV.

This clonotype has only a few counts. A much larger clone lies a single base off, so this may be a read error. This rearrangement joins TRBV7-3 to TRBJ2-2, with TRBD1 matching 9 bases. The germline V gene encodes CDR1 SGHTA and CDR2 FQGTGA. CDR3 length equals 15 residues. The junction had 5 bases not matched to a gene; V was cut back by 5 bases and J by 4 bases. Written as DNA, the CDR3 is TGTGCCAGCAGCCCCGGGACAGGGATCACCGGGGAGCTGTTTTTT. The encoded protein is CASSPGTGITGELFF.

The table lists this clonotype with a few counts. The chain recombines TRBV5-1 with TRBJ2-7; the D is unclear. Looked up from germline, CDR1 is SGHRS and CDR2 is YFSETQ. This CDR3 is 12 amino acids long. Trimming took 7 bases from V and 8 from J, leaving 16 bases between them. In nucleotides, the CDR3 is TGCGCCAGCCTAGGTTTGGAAAACAAGCAGTACTTC. Translated, it gives CASLGLENKQYF.

The chain carries TRBV30 and TRBJ2-5; D is tentatively TRBD1 or TRBD2 (6 bases each). The CDR3 totals 14 residues. The germline CDR1 and CDR2 sequences are GTSNPN and SVGIG (reference sequence). V lost 8 bases and J 7 bases, leaving 23 bases between the germline ends. The CDR3 is CALLDGGLERTQYF. CDR3 in DNA: TGTGCCCTTTTAGACGGGGGCCTAGAAAGGACCCAGTACTTC.

In its sample, this clonotype was seen a few times. The rearrangement joins TRBV10-3 to TRBJ2-2; 12 bases are a match to TRBD1. Unmatched junction bases numbered 4, after V lost 4 bases and J lost 7 bases. Germline V lookup: CDR1 ENHRY, CDR2 SYGVKD. The CDR3 runs 15 residues. The CDR3 sequence is CAISAGQGAVGELFF. The CDR3, as DNA: TGTGCCATCAGTGCGGGACAGGGGGCGGTCGGGGAGCTGTTTTTT.

In its sample, this clonotype was seen many times. This rearrangement joins TRBV20-1 to TRBJ1-2; the D is unclear. This CDR3 comprises 12 residues. The ends were cut back, 3 bases at V and 4 bases at J, with 9 bases in the middle. In germline, CDR1 is DFQATT, CDR2 SNEGSKA (reference sequence). The CDR3, as DNA: TGCAGTGCTAGGCCCCTTCTCTATGGCTACACCTTC. This sequence encodes CSARPLLYGYTF.

The gene calls are TRBV18 and TRBJ2-3; D is ambiguous. Germline V CDR1 and CDR2: KGHSH, LQKENI. The CDR3 is 13 amino acids. V dropped 8 bases and J dropped 2 bases, with 11 bases sitting between them. The CDR3 DNA follows: TGTGCCAGCACCACGGAAGACACAGATACGCAGTATTTT. Amino acids: CASTTEDTDTQYF.

V and J are TRBV9 and TRBJ1-2, with 7 bases fitting TRBD1. The CDR3 has 13 residues. Germline V CDR1 and CDR2: SGDLS, YYNGEE. V gave up 3 bases and J gave up 8 bases; unmatched junction bases: 7. This CDR3 reads CASSGDSRMGYTF. In nucleotides, the CDR3 is TGTGCCAGCAGCGGGGACAGTCGGATGGGCTACACCTTC.

The table lists this clonotype with many counts. J is TRBJ2-1 and V is TRBV12-3 or TRBV12-4; D ambiguous. This CDR3 is built from 12 residues. V lost 7 bases and J 8 bases, leaving 12 bases between the germline ends. The DNA for the CDR3 is TGTGCCAGCACCAACAGTGCCGATGAGCAGTTCTTC. Translation gives CASTNSADEQFF.

This chain's CDR3 is CASSPQRSGANVLTF. In DNA, the CDR3 is TGTGCCAGCAGTCCGCAGCGCTCTGGGGCCAACGTCCTGACTTTC. The chain joins TRBV12-3 or TRBV12-4 to TRBJ2-6; D not resolved. Trimming took off 5 bases at V and 0 bases at J, with 8 bases between the two ends. CDR3 size: 15 residues.

This chain uses TRBV9 with TRBJ2-2; 9 bases agree with TRBD2. V shed 2 bases and J 6 bases; nucleotides not matched to a gene: 5. The CDR3 runs to 15 residues. Germline CDR1 SGDLS, CDR2 YYNGEE. CDR3 DNA: TGTGCCAGCAGCGTTGGCGGGGGGGCTTCCGGGGAGCTGTTTTTT. This sequence encodes CASSVGGGASGELFF.

The chain combines TRBV5-1 with TRBJ1-1; no definite D call. The CDR3 runs 16 residues. Trimming stripped 3 bases from V and 0 bases from J, with 15 bases between. Germline loops: CDR1 SGHRS, CDR2 YFSETQ. CDR3 amino acids: CASSWDGSRVNTEAFF. DNA for the CDR3: TGCGCCAGCAGCTGGGATGGGTCTAGGGTGAACACTGAAGCTTTCTTT.

On this clonotype: The junction does not match germline at one end; this may be a read error. The CDR3 bases are TGCGCCAGCAGTGAGTCAAGTTTGAGCTCCTACAATGAGCAGTTCTTC. Protein: CASSESSLSSYNEQFF. The chain combines TRBV18 with TRBJ2-1; D unresolved. CDR3 size: 16 residues. In germline, CDR1 is KGHSH, CDR2 LQKENI.

The sample holds a few counts of this clonotype. The chain links TRBV7-2 to TRBJ2-3; D uncertain. CDR1 and CDR2 (germline): SGHTA, FQGNSA. V lost 5 bases and J lost 3, with 12 bases in between. The CDR3 is 14 amino acids. CDR3 in amino acids: CASSLRWKTDTQYF. The CDR3 region has the DNA TGTGCCAGCAGCCTGAGATGGAAAACAGATACGCAGTATTTT.